This T cell receptor (beta chain) was profiled in a study of regulatory T cells in long-lasting Graves disease. iRepertoire HTBI primers and Arm-PCR of CDR3 regions built TCR beta libraries. One entry per CDR3 protein results from TCRdb running MiXCR on the multiplex PCR reads. The sample gives around 430,000 distinct CDR3 sequences, under 25% of which show up once; under 15% is in the top ten. Time point defined: persistent/refractory GD, antithyroid drugs over 5 years with positive TRAb. From PBMCs, RNA was extracted and then used to make the TCR library. This clonotype was counted between two and nine times. Germline assignment: CDR1 SGHTA and CDR2 FQGNSA. This CDR3 spans 15 amino acids. The V gene lost 6 bases and the J gene lost 8 bases, with 19 bases spanning the gap.

Sequenced material: peripheral blood mononuclear cells (PBMCs), taken when the disease was refractory, from a patient treated with antithyroid drugs. The rearrangement links TRBV7-2 to TRBJ2-2; D might be TRBD2 (6 bases). The clonotype originates from a female donor with Graves disease. The CDR3 spells CASRRTGLPEGELFF. The CDR3 coding sequence is TGTGCCAGCAGACGGACGGGACTCCCCGAGGGGGAGCTGTTTTTT. Using reference TRBV7-2 and TRBJ2-2 for the parts outside the CDR3, the full variable domain is GAGVSQSPSNKVTEKGKDVELRCDPISGHTALYWYRQSLGQGLEFLIYFQGNSAPDKSGLPSDRFSAERTGGSVSTLTIQRTQQEDSAVYLCASRRTGLPEGELFFGEGSRLTVL.